This TCR beta chain was retrieved from a study of blood T cells in healthy people across ages. Study-level points and caveats: Getting older went along with TCR beta diversity per million T cells dropping roughly linearly. Estimates of diversity drawn from one million T cells were considered underestimates.

Russia was home to the donors, healthy Caucasian individuals aged roughly 6 to 95. Per sample, extraction of total RNA gave at least 5 micrograms in every case. A second PCR, run for roughly 7 to 12 cycles, used a sample-barcoded 5' primer plus a J-beta primer mix. TCRdb re-called the 5' RACE reads with MiXCR, one entry per CDR3 protein. The table includes fewer than 900,000 distinct CDR3 sequences, approximately 35% detected once. The germline V gene encodes CDR1 LGHNA and CDR2 YNFKEQ. This CDR3 has 17 residues. Germline trimming cut 3 bases from V and 1 base from J; bases unmatched to any gene: 7. This clonotype was seen ten or more times. Its antigen is not identified.

This chain joins TRBV4-2 and TRBJ2-1; 9 bases are shared with TRBD2. The sequenced material came from blood. The TCR comes from a man aged 18 to 30 in good health. DNA of the CDR3: TGTGCCAGCAGCCATCCTAGCGGGGTTCGATCCTACAATGAGCAGTTCTTC. Its translation: CASSHPSGVRSYNEQFF.